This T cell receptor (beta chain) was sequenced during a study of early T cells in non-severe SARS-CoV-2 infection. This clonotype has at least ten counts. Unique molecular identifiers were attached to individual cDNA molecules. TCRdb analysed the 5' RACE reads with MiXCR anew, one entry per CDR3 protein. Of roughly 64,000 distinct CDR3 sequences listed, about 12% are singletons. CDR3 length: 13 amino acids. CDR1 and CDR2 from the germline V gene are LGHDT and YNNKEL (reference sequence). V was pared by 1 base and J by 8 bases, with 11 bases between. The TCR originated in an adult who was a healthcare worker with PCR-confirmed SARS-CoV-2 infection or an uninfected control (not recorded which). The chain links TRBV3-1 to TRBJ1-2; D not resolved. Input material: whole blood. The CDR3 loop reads CASSQAPARGYTF. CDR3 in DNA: TGTGCCAGCAGCCAAGCTCCGGCTAGGGGCTACACCTTC.